A single sample is the source of the 26 T cell receptor beta chains below, sequenced in a study of cytomegalovirus exposure and HLA in healthy donors. TCRdb's table, derived via immunoSEQ multiplex PCR, lists solely in-frame clones and lacks some. The sample shows approximately 120,000 clones, more than 70% of them seen only once. The sample consisted of PBMCs. The receptors here all came from a woman between 18 and 29 years old in good health and CMV-seronegative.

This chain connects TRBV13 to TRBJ2-7; no definite D call. The CDR3 consists of 13 residues. Germline CDR1 and CDR2: PRHDT and FYEKMQ (reference sequence). Trimming pared 5 bases from V and 6 bases from J, leaving 14 bases between. Here the CDR3 reads CASSGGLETEQYF. DNA for the CDR3: TGTGCCAGCAGCGGTGGTTTGGAGACCGAGCAGTACTTC.

CDR3 nucleotide sequence: TGTGCCAGCAGCGCGACAGGGGCCTTGGATGAGCAGTTCTTC. Its protein product is CASSATGALDEQFF. The V and J genes are TRBV9 and TRBJ2-1, with 8 bases identical to TRBD1. V trimming: 3 bases; J trimming: 8 bases; junction bases outside the gene matches: 7. The CDR3 covers 14 residues. CDR1 SGDLS and CDR2 YYNGEE come from the germline V gene.

The genes are TRBV5-8 and TRBJ1-5, with a possible D match to TRBD1 (5 bases). V shed 3 bases and J shed 3 bases, with 13 bases lying between them. CDR3 length: 15 residues. CDR1 is SGHTS and CDR2 is YDEGEE in the germline V gene. The DNA for the CDR3 is TGTGCCAGCAGCTCGGTAGACAGTCTCAATCAGCCCCAGCATTTT. It yields the protein CASSSVDSLNQPQHF.

This chain joins TRBV28 and TRBJ2-4; D is possibly TRBD1 (6 bases). V lost 6 bases and J 3 bases, leaving 24 bases between the germline ends. The CDR3 has 18 residues. The germline CDR1 and CDR2 sequences are MDHEN and SYDVKM. CDR3 residues: CASSAHGTGNLGKNIQYF. For the CDR3, the DNA is TGTGCCAGCAGCGCCCATGGTACAGGGAATCTGGGCAAAAACATTCAGTACTTC.

V and J are TRBV29-1 and TRBJ2-3; 10 bases are a match to TRBD2. The CDR3 totals 16 residues. Unmatched junction bases numbered 9, after V lost 6 bases and J lost 0 bases. Germline V gives CDR1 SQVTM, CDR2 ANQGSEA. The CDR3, as DNA: TGCAGCGTCGACGAACTAGCGGGACTAAGCACAGATACGCAGTATTTT. Its translation is CSVDELAGLSTDTQYF.

The V call is TRBV6-6, the J call TRBJ2-1, with 8 nucleotides matching TRBD2. The germline V gene has CDR1 MNHNY and CDR2 SVGAGI (reference sequence). The CDR3 is made up of 14 amino acids. V lost 2 bases and J lost 7; bases outside the gene matches: 4. CDR3 region: CASSYGGGTNEQFF. The CDR3 nucleotides are TGTGCCAGCAGTTACGGCGGGGGGACGAATGAGCAGTTCTTC.

The V call is TRBV29-1, the J call TRBJ1-1, with D maybe TRBD1 (6 bases). This CDR3 contains 15 residues. Germline V lookup: CDR1 SQVTM, CDR2 ANQGSEA. V shed 2 bases and J shed 4 bases, with 17 bases lying between them. The CDR3 protein is CSVENPGGASTEAFF. The CDR3 nucleotides read TGCAGCGTTGAAAATCCCGGGGGGGCAAGCACTGAAGCTTTCTTT.

The V gene is TRBV30, the J gene TRBJ1-2; D possibly corresponds to TRBD1 (6 bases). The CDR3 extends over 13 amino acids. V lost 3 bases and J lost 8, with 16 bases in between. Germline loops: CDR1 GTSNPN, CDR2 SVGIG (reference sequence). CDR3: CAWSREGGRGYTF. The CDR3 region has the DNA TGTGCCTGGAGCCGCGAGGGGGGGCGCGGCTACACCTTC.

The chain recombines TRBV7-2 with TRBJ2-5; 11 nucleotides align to TRBD2. Trimming cost V 0 bases and J 4 bases; bases outside gene matches: 7. The CDR3 covers 17 residues. The germline V gene has CDR1 SGHTA and CDR2 FQGNSA. CDR3 bases: TGTGCCAGCAGCTTAGCTTCCCTAGCGGGAGGCGGAGAGACCCAGTACTTC. Encoded protein: CASSLASLAGGGETQYF.

This sequence joins TRBV7-3 and TRBJ2-5; 14 bases are a match to TRBD2. CDR3 length: 19 amino acids. With 1 base clipped from V and 1 base from J, the junction kept 8 bases outside the gene matches. Germline V gene lookup returns CDR1 SGHTA and CDR2 FQGTGA. This chain's CDR3 is CASSLRPGTSGGTQETQYF. Here the CDR3 DNA reads TGTGCCAGCAGCTTAAGGCCCGGGACTAGCGGGGGAACCCAAGAGACCCAGTACTTC.

The chain employs TRBV7-9 and TRBJ1-2; 8 bases fit TRBD1. This CDR3 is 14 amino acids long. Germline V gene data show CDR1 as SEHNR and CDR2 as FQNEAQ (reference sequence). The V and J ends lost 6 bases and 7 bases, in that order; junction bases with no gene match: 10. CDR3 amino acids: CASSSPGGTSGYTF. The CDR3 DNA follows: TGTGCCAGCAGTTCCCCAGGGGGCACTTCTGGCTACACCTTC. The full variable domain, with the rest looked up from reference TRBV7-9 and TRBJ1-2, is DTGVSQNPRHKITKRGQNVTFRCDPISEHNRLYWYRQTLGQGPEFLTYFQNEAQLEKSRLLSDRFSAERPKGSFSTLEIQRTEQGDSAMYLCASSSPGGTSGYTFGSGTRLTVV.

V gene TRBV10-3 combines with J gene TRBJ1-5; 8 bases align to TRBD1. This CDR3 has 15 residues. J lost 6 bases, V lost 2 bases, and 6 bases had no gene match. Germline V lookup: CDR1 ENHRY, CDR2 SYGVKD. The CDR3 sequence: CAISEGQGMSQPQHF. For the CDR3, the DNA is TGTGCCATCAGTGAGGGACAGGGTATGAGTCAGCCCCAGCATTTT.

The rearrangement uses TRBV27 and TRBJ2-1, with unresolved D. The CDR3 runs 13 residues. The V gene lost 2 bases and the J gene lost 4 bases, with 6 bases spanning the gap. Looked up from germline, CDR1 is MNHEY and CDR2 is SMNVEV (reference sequence). Here the CDR3 reads CASSLQVYNEQFF. CDR3 bases: TGTGCCAGCAGTTTACAGGTTTACAATGAGCAGTTCTTC.

This clone was observed a single time. The rearrangement links TRBV13 to TRBJ1-2, with TRBD1 as a possible D gene (6 bases). The CDR3 sequence is 15 residues long. Germline CDR1 PRHDT, CDR2 FYEKMQ (reference sequence). Trimming pared 1 base from V and 6 bases from J, leaving 15 bases between. The CDR3 nucleotides are TGTGCCAGCAGCTTAGCTCCGGGACAACTTGATGGCTACACCTTC. Translation: CASSLAPGQLDGYTF. Looking up the rest from reference TRBV13 and TRBJ1-2 gives the full variable domain: AAGVIQSPRHLIKEKRETATLKCYPIPRHDTVYWYQQGPGQDPQFLISFYEKMQSDKGSIPDRFSAQQFSDYHSELNMSSLELGDSALYFCASSLAPGQLDGYTFGSGTRLTVV.

The chain has TRBV5-8 and TRBJ2-7; D uncertain. Looked up from germline, CDR1 is SGHTS and CDR2 is YDEGEE. This CDR3 has 13 amino acids. Trimming shortened V by 1 base and J by 0 bases, and 5 bases separated the two germline ends. The CDR3 spells CASSLLSSYEQYF. CDR3 nucleotide sequence: TGTGCCAGCAGCTTGCTAAGCTCCTACGAGCAGTACTTC.

The chain recombines TRBV4-2 with TRBJ1-1; no clear D. The germline CDR1 and CDR2 sequences are LGHNA and YNFKEQ. Trimming removed 0 bases from V and 8 bases from J, with 16 bases in between. The CDR3 has 15 residues. Here the CDR3 DNA reads TGTGCCAGCAGCCAAGATAGGACGGGGATCGGCGAAGCTTTCTTT. This codes for CASSQDRTGIGEAFF.

J is TRBJ2-1 and V is TRBV7-3, with TRBD1 identical over 7 bases. From germline, CDR1 is SGHTA and CDR2 FQGTGA. The trim removed 3 bases at V and 1 base at J, leaving 3 bases unmatched. CDR3 size: 15 residues. CDR3 region: CASSFSQGSYNEQFF. CDR3 DNA: TGTGCCAGCAGCTTCTCACAGGGGTCCTACAATGAGCAGTTCTTC.

This clone has only one observation. The chain has TRBV27 and TRBJ2-3, with D possibly matching TRBD1 (7 bases). Germline V gives CDR1 MNHEY, CDR2 SMNVEV (reference sequence). Trimming took 3 bases from V and 11 from J, leaving 15 bases between them. The CDR3 length is 13 residues. In DNA, the CDR3 is TGTGCCAGCAGTTTGGCCCCCCAGGGGGGGCAGTATTTT. Translation: CASSLAPQGGQYF.

This clone has just one count. This chain uses TRBV28 with TRBJ2-1; perhaps TRBD1 as D (7 bases). CDR3 length equals 15 residues. Deletions cut 5 bases from V and 1 base from J, with 12 bases between. Germline CDR1 is MDHEN and CDR2 is SYDVKM. The CDR3 sequence: CASSLPGGSYNEQFF. As DNA, the CDR3 is TGTGCCAGCAGTCTCCCAGGGGGGTCCTACAATGAGCAGTTCTTC.

The chain has TRBV4-3 and TRBJ1-2, with TRBD1 identical over 7 bases. V gave up 4 bases and J gave up 4 bases; unmatched junction bases: 15. Germline CDR1 is LGHNA and CDR2 is YSLEER. CDR3 size: 17 residues. CDR3 nucleotides: TGCGCCAGCAGCCGCTCGACATCGACGACAGGGATCTATGGCTACACCTTC. Protein product: CASSRSTSTTGIYGYTF.

The chain links TRBV27 to TRBJ1-2; 7 bases are shared with TRBD1. From germline, CDR1 is MNHEY and CDR2 SMNVEV (reference sequence). The CDR3 covers 13 residues. Germline trimming cut 3 bases from V and 4 bases from J; bases unmatched to any gene: 2. The CDR3 here is CASSFRGRYGYTF. CDR3 in DNA: TGTGCCAGCAGTTTTAGGGGGCGCTATGGCTACACCTTC.

The V and J genes are TRBV7-9 and TRBJ2-3, with D maybe TRBD2 (5 bases). Germline V gene lookup returns CDR1 SEHNR and CDR2 FQNEAQ (reference sequence). CDR3 size: 16 residues. The V and J ends lost 5 bases and 0 bases respectively, with 15 bases between them. The CDR3 region has the DNA TGTGCCAGCAGCCCCCCGGGCGGGTATAGCACAGATACGCAGTATTTT. Amino acid sequence: CASSPPGGYSTDTQYF.

This chain uses TRBV2 with TRBJ1-1; D is ambiguous. CDR3 size: 13 residues. Trimming stripped 6 bases from V and 1 base from J, with 9 bases between. Germline CDR1 reads SNHLY; CDR2 reads FYNNEI. CDR3 sequence reads: CASRYSPNTEAFF. CDR3 DNA: TGTGCCAGCAGGTATAGCCCGAACACTGAAGCTTTCTTT.

The V and J genes are TRBV6-1 and TRBJ2-7, with D perhaps matching TRBD1 (6 bases). This CDR3 has 13 residues. Trimming took 4 bases from V and 7 from J, leaving 14 bases between them. Germline V gene lookup returns CDR1 MNHNS and CDR2 SASEGT. The CDR3 reads CASSVWDIGEQYF. The CDR3 DNA is TGTGCCAGCAGTGTGTGGGACATTGGAGAGCAGTACTTC.

In this sample, this clone turned up once. The V call is TRBV6-1, the J call TRBJ2-1; a possible D gene is TRBD2 (6 bases). Germline loops: CDR1 MNHNS, CDR2 SASEGT. This CDR3 contains 15 residues. V lost 3 bases to trimming and J lost 15 bases, with 24 bases between them. CDR3 nucleotides: TGTGCCAGCAGTGAGGCCCCAGTTGGGCGGGGCATGGGGTTCTTC. It codes for CASSEAPVGRGMGFF.

In DNA, the CDR3 is TGTGCCAGCAGCTTCTCGGGGAACTATGGCTACACCTTC. It encodes CASSFSGNYGYTF. This chain links TRBV11-2 with TRBJ1-2, with D hard to call. This CDR3 region has 13 residues. V dropped 3 bases and J dropped 2 bases, with 7 bases sitting between them. Germline assignment: CDR1 SGHAT and CDR2 FQNNGV.